This T cell receptor beta chain came from a study of blood T cell repertoires in COVID-19. Study overall: The samples span acute and convalescent COVID-19 from the United States, Italy and Spain.

This study enrolled people aged 18 to 89 from 24 US geographic areas. Authors' analysis steps: Estimation of nucleated cell counts was performed using reference gene primer amplification. Sequencing used immunoSEQ multiplex PCR; TCRdb keeps in-frame clones, though not all of them. D and trimming were read from the DNA, whereas the V and J calls and clone size are those reported in that table. This sample yields about 250,000 clones, of which 88% are seen a single time; about 3% belongs to the top ten. The CDR3 contains 22 residues. Trimming cost V 6 bases and J 0 bases; bases outside gene matches: 26. The germline CDR1 and CDR2 sequences are SGHAT and FQNNGV.

The rearrangement uses TRBV11-2 and TRBJ2-1; 7 bases are a match to TRBD2. The sample comprised PBMCs or T cells enriched from blood (not recorded which). The receptor comes from a woman aged 50 to 60 who had recovered from COVID-19. CDR3 region: CASSFKASVRLAEFSSYNEQFF. CDR3 nucleotide sequence: TGTGCCAGCAGTTTTAAAGCTTCGGTGCGGCTAGCGGAATTCAGCTCCTACAATGAGCAGTTCTTC.